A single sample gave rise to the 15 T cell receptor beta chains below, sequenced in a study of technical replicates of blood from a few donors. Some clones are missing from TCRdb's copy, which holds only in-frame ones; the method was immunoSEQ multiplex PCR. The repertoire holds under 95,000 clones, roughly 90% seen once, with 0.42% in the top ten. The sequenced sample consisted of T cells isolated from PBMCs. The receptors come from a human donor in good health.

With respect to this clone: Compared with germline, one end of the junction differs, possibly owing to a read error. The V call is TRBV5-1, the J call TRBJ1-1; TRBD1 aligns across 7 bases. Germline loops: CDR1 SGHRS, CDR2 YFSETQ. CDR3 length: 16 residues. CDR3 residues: CASRLGGARGDGGAFF. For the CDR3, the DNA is TGCGCCAGCAGGTTGGGGGGGGCCAGGGGGGATGGTGGAGCTTTCTTT.

CDR3 in DNA: TGTGCCAGCAGTTACAATGTTTTAAATGAGCAGTTCTTC. Amino acids: CASSYNVLNEQFF. The V call is TRBV6-5, the J call TRBJ2-1; D remains unclear. The CDR3 contains 13 residues. V lost 2 bases and J lost 7, with 9 bases in between. Germline CDR1 is MNHEY and CDR2 is SVGAGI.

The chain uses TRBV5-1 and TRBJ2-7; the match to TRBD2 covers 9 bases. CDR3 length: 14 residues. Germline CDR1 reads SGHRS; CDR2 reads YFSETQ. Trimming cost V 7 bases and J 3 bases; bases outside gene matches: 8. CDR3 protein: CASGTGTSLYEQYF. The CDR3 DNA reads TGCGCCAGCGGTACCGGGACTAGCCTCTACGAGCAGTACTTC.

DNA for the CDR3: TGTGCCAGCAGCTCTTACCCCGGGACAGGGCTAAGCAGTGGCAATCAGCCCCAGCATTTT. It encodes CASSSYPGTGLSSGNQPQHF. This chain links TRBV7-6 with TRBJ1-5; the match to TRBD1 covers 9 bases. With 4 bases clipped from V and 2 bases from J, the junction kept 18 bases outside the gene matches. This CDR3 comprises 20 residues. Germline V gene lookup returns CDR1 SGHVS and CDR2 FNYEAQ.

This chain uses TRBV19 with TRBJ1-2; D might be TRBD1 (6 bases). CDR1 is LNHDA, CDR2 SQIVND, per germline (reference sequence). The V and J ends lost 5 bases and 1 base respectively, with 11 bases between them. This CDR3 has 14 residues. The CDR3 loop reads CASSPRDINYGYTF. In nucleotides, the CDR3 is TGTGCCAGTAGTCCTCGGGACATTAACTATGGCTACACCTTC.

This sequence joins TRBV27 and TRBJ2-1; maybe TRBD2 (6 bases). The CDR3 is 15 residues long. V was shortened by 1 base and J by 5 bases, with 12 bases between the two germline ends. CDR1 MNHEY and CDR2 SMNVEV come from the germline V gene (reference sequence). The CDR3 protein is CASSLLGLAHNEQFF. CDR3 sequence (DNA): TGTGCCAGCAGTTTATTGGGGCTAGCGCACAATGAGCAGTTCTTC.

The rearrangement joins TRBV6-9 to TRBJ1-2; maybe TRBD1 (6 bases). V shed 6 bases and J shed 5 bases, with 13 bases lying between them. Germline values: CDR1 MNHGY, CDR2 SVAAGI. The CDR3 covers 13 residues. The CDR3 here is CASRTGHMYGYTF. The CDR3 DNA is TGTGCCAGCAGAACGGGACATATGTATGGCTACACCTTC.

The CDR3 region has the DNA TGTGCCAGCAGCACGTACCGGGGGGCGGCGGGCGAGCAGTACTTC. Its protein product is CASSTYRGAAGEQYF. This chain uses TRBV11-1 with TRBJ2-7; a weak D match, TRBD2 (7 bases). Trimming cost V 5 bases and J 6 bases, with 20 bases left between them. This CDR3 comprises 15 residues. CDR1 and CDR2 from the germline V gene are SGHAT and FQDESV (reference sequence). The whole variable domain, remainder taken from reference TRBV11-1 and TRBJ2-7, is EAEVAQSPRYKITEKSQAVAFWCDPISGHATLYWYRQILGQGPELLVQFQDESVVDDSQLPKDRFSAERLKGVDSTLKIQPAELGDSAMYLCASSTYRGAAGEQYFGPGTRLTVT.

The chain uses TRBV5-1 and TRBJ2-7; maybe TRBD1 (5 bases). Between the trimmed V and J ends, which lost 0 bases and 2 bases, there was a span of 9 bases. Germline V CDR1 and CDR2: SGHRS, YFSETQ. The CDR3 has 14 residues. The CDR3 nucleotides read TGCGCCAGCAGCTTGGTGGGGCCCACCTACGAGCAGTACTTC. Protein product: CASSLVGPTYEQYF.

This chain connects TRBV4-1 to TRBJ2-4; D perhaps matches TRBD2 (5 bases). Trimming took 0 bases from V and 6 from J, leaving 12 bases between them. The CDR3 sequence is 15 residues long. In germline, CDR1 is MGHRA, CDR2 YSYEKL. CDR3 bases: TGCGCCAGCAGCCAAGATCCGAGGGTTTTAAACATTCAGTACTTC. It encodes CASSQDPRVLNIQYF.

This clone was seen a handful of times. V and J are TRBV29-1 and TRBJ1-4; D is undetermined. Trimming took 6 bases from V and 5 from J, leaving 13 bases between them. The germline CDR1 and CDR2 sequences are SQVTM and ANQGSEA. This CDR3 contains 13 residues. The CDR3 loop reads CSVLGETNEKLFF. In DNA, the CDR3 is TGCAGCGTACTGGGCGAAACAAATGAAAAACTGTTTTTT.

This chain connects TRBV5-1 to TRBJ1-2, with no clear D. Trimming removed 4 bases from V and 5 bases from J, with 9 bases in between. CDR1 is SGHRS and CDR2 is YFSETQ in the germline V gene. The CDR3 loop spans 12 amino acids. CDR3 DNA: TGCGCCAGCAGCACTACGGATTATGGCTACACCTTC. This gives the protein CASSTTDYGYTF. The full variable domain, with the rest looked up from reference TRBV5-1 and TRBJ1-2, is KAGVTQTPRYLIKTRGQQVTLSCSPISGHRSVSWYQQTPGQGLQFLFEYFSETQRNKGNFPGRFSGRQFSNSRSEMNVSTLELGDSALYLCASSTTDYGYTFGSGTRLTVV.

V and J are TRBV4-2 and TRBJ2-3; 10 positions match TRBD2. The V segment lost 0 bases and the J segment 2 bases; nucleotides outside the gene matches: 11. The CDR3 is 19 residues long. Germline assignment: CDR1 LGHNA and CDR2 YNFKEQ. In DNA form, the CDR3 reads TGTGCCAGCAGCCAAGACGAAGATAAGACTAGCGGGTTCACAGATACGCAGTATTTT. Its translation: CASSQDEDKTSGFTDTQYF.

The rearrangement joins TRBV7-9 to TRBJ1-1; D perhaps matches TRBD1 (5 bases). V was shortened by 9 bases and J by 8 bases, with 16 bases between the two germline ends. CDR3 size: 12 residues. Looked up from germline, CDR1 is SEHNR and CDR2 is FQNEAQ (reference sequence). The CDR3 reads CASTISGGEAFF. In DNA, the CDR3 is TGTGCCAGTACTATCTCGGGGGGAGAAGCTTTCTTT.

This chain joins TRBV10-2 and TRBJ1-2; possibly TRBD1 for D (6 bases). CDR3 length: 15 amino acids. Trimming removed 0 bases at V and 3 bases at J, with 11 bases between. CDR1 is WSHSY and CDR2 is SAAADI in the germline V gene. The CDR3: CASSESSRGYYGYTF. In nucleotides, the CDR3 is TGCGCCAGCAGTGAGTCTTCCAGGGGATACTATGGCTACACCTTC.